This T cell receptor (beta chain) stems from a study of human T cells and chemical hapten exposure. About the study: Once 0.01% DPC had been applied to the upper back by patch test, readings were taken at 6 days.

This clonotype was counted a few times. Antigen specificity is unknown. Study-wide results and caveats: Given that the donors had alopecia, their immune response may differ from that seen in healthy people.

Individual cDNA molecules received unique molecular identifiers in the library. TCRdb ran MiXCR on the RACE reads and lists one entry per CDR3 protein. The data hold a few hundred thousand distinct CDR3 sequences, with 7% to 10% observed a single time. Stated time point: pre-sensitization, week 0. Treatment meaning: therapeutic diphenylcyclopropenone sensitization with weekly scalp DPC. Before extraction, the whole blood was not fractionated, and total RNA was taken from it. CDR1 and CDR2 from the germline V gene are SGHRS and YFSETQ. V was pared by 0 bases and J by 2 bases, with 9 bases between. This CDR3 contains 16 residues.

The sequence was collected from a woman aged 35 to 49 with alopecia areata. Some clones in this sample may be carry-over from other donors' samples. The sequenced sample was whole blood, obtained in connection with sensitization to the hapten diphenylcyclopropenone (DPC). This chain uses TRBV5-1 with TRBJ1-6; unclear D gene. CDR3 residues: CASSLDRNAYNSPLHF. The CDR3 DNA reads as TGCGCCAGCAGCTTGGATCGGAACGCCTATAATTCACCCCTCCACTTT. Complete variable domain (other parts from reference TRBV5-1 and TRBJ1-6): KAGVTQTPRYLIKTRGQQVTLSCSPISGHRSVSWYQQTPGQGLQFLFEYFSETQRNKGNFPGRFSGRQFSNSRSEMNVSTLELGDSALYLCASSLDRNAYNSPLHFGNGTRLTVT.